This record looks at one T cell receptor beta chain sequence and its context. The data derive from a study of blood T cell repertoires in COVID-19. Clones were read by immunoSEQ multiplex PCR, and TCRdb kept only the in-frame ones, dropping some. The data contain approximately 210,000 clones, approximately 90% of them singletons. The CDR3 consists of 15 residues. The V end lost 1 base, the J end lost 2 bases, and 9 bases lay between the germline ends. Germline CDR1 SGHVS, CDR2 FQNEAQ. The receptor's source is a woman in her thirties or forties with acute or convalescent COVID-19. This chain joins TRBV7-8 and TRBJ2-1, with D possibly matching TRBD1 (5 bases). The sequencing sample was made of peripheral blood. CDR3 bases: TGTGCCAGCAGCTTAGATTGGGGCCCCTACAATGAGCAGTTCTTC. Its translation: CASSLDWGPYNEQFF.